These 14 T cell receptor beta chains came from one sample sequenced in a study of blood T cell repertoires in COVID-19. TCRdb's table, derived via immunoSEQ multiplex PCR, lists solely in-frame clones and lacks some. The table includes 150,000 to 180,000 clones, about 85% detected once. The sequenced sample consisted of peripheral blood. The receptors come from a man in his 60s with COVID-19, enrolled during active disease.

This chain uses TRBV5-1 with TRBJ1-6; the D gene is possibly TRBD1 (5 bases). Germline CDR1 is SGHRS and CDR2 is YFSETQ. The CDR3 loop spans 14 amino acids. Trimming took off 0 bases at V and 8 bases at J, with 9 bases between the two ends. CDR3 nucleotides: TGCGCCAGCAGCTTGGAACAGGAACATTCACCCCTCCACTTT. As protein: CASSLEQEHSPLHF.

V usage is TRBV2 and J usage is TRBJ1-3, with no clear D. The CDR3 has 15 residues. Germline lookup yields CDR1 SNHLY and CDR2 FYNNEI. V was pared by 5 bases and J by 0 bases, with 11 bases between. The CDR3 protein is CASSRTESSGNTIYF. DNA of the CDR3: TGTGCCAGCAGTCGGACTGAGAGCTCTGGAAACACCATATATTTT.

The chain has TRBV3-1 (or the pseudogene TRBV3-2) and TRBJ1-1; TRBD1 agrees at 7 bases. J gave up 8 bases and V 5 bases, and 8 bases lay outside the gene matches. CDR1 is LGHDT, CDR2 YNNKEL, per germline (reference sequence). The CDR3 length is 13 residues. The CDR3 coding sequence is TGTGCCAGCAGCATCCGGGACAGATCCGAAGCTTTCTTT. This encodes CASSIRDRSEAFF.

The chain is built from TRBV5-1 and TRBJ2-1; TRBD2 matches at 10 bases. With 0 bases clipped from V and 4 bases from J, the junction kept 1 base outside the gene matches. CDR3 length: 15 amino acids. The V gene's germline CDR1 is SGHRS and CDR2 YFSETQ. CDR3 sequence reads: CASSLASGSYNEQFF. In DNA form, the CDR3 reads TGCGCCAGCAGCTTGGCTAGCGGGAGTTACAATGAGCAGTTCTTC.

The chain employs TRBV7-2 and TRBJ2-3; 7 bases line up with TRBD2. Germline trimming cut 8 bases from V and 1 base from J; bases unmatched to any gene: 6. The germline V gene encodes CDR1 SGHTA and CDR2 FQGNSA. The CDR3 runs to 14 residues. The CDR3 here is CASEAGTRTDTQYF. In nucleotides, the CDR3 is TGTGCCAGCGAAGCGGGAACCCGCACAGATACGCAGTATTTT.

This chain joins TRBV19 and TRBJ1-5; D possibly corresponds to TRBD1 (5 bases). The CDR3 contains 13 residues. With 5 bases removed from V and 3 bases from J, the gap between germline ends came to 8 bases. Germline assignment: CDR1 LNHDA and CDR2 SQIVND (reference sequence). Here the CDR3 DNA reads TGTGCCAGTAGTTTAGGGGCCAATCAGCCCCAGCATTTT. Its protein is CASSLGANQPQHF. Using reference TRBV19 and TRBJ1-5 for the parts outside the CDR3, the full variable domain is DGGITQSPKYLFRKEGQNVTLSCEQNLNHDAMYWYRQDPGQGLRLIYYSQIVNDFQKGDIAEGYSVSREKKESFPLTVTSAQKNPTAFYLCASSLGANQPQHFGDGTRLSIL.

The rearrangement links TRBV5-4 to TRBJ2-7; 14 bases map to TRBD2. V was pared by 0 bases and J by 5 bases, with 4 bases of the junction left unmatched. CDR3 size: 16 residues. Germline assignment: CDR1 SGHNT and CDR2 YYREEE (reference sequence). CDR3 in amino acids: CASSLGTSGRFNEQYF. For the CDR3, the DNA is TGTGCCAGCAGCTTGGGGACTAGCGGGAGGTTCAACGAGCAGTACTTC.

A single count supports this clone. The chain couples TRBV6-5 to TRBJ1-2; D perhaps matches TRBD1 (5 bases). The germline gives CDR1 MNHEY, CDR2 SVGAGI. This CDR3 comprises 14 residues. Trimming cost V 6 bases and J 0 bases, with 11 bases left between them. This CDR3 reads CASRPDSTNYGYTF. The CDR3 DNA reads TGTGCCAGCAGACCAGACAGCACTAACTATGGCTACACCTTC.

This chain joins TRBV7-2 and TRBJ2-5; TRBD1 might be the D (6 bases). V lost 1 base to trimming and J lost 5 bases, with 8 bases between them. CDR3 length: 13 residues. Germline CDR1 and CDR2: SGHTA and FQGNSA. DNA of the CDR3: TGTGCCAGCAGCTTAGACAGGGCGGAGACCCAGTACTTC. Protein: CASSLDRAETQYF.

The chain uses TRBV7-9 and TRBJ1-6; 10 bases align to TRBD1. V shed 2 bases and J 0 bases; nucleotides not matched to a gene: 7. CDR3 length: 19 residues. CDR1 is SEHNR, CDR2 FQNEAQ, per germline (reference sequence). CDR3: CASSLSGQGLRSYNSPLHF. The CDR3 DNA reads TGTGCCAGCAGCTTATCGGGACAGGGGCTTCGCTCCTATAATTCACCCCTCCACTTT.

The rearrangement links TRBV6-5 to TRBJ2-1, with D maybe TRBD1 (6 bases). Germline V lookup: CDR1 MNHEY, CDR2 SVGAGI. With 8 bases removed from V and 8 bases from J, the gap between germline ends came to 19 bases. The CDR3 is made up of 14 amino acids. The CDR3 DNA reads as TGTGCCAGCCAGAGGGGGTATGGTATGGATGAGCAGTTCTTC. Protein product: CASQRGYGMDEQFF.

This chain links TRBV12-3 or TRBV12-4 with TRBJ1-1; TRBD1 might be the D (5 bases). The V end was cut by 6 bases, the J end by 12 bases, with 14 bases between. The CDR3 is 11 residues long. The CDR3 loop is CASRTGGGSFF. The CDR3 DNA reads TGTGCCAGCAGAACCGGGGGGGGATCTTTCTTT.

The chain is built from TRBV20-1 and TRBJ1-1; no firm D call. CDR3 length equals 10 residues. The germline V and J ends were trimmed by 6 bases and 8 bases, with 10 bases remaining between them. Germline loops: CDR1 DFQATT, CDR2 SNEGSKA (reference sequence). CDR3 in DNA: TGCAGTGCCAGCGGACGCGAAGCTTTCTTT. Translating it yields CSASGREAFF.

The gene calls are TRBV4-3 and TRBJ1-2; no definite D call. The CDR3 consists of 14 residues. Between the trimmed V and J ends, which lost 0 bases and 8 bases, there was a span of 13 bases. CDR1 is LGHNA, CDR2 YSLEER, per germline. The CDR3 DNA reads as TGCGCCAGCAGCCAAGACACGGTCGCGGGAGGCTACACCTTC. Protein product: CASSQDTVAGGYTF.